A selection of T cell receptor beta chains follows, all from one sample in a study of blood T cell repertoires in COVID-19. Only in-frame clones appear in the TCRdb table, and some are missing; sequencing was by immunoSEQ multiplex PCR. The sample records 25,000 to 30,000 clones, about nine tenths being singletons. Sequencing used peripheral blood. The receptor set was obtained from a woman aged 50 to 60 with active COVID-19. CDR3s include the opening cysteine and the closing phenylalanine or tryptophan. D genes are given only for firm matches. Not every row has a clone size; where given, it reads once, few, many or a size class.

>.|.|TRBV6-6|TRBJ1-2
CASSYRGSNGYTF
TGTGCCAGCAGTTACCGGGGTTCAAATGGCTACACCTTC
>.|.|TRBV30|TRBJ1-4
CAWSDGVGEKLFF
TGTGCCTGGAGCGACGGGGTCGGTGAAAAACTGTTTTTT
>TRBD1|.|TRBV7-6|TRBJ2-1
CASSFDRVGYNEQFF
TGTGCCAGCAGCTTCGACAGGGTAGGCTACAATGAGCAGTTCTTC
>TRBD1|.|TRBV10-1|TRBJ2-1
CASSIAGTGYNEQFF
TGCGCCAGCAGTATTGCCGGGACAGGGTACAATGAGCAGTTCTTC
>.|.|TRBV24-1|TRBJ2-3
CATSDFSVTQYF
TGTGCCACCAGTGATTTTTCGGTTACGCAGTATTTT
>.|.|TRBV23-1|TRBJ1-1
CASSQSKQLVFF
TGCGCCAGCAGTCAATCTAAACAGTTGGTTTTCTTT
>TRBD1|once|TRBV11-3|TRBJ2-1
CASSLRTGGNEQFF
TGTGCCAGCAGCCTCCGGACAGGGGGCAATGAGCAGTTCTTC
>.|.|TRBV5-1|TRBJ1-4
CASSTHGRTTNEKLFF
TGCGCCAGCAGCACGCATGGGAGGACAACTAATGAAAAACTGTTTTTT
>TRBD1|.|TRBV5-1|TRBJ1-2
CASSLPGQGYGYTF
TGCGCCAGCAGCTTACCGGGACAGGGCTATGGCTACACCTTC
>.|few|TRBV27|TRBJ1-6
CASRRSYNSPLHF
TGTGCCAGCAGACGGTCCTATAATTCACCCCTCCACTTT
>TRBD1|.|TRBV7-9|TRBJ2-3
CASSKTGTGLDTQYF
TGTGCCAGCAGCAAAACCGGGACAGGGTTAGATACGCAGTATTTT
>TRBD1|.|TRBV25-1|TRBJ2-5
CASSEWAGGARETQYF
TGTGCCAGCAGTGAATGGGCAGGGGGCGCCCGGGAGACCCAGTACTTC
>TRBD1|once|TRBV6-6|TRBJ2-5
CASSRDRSSLGETQYF
TGTGCCAGCAGTCGGGACAGGTCTTCCCTTGGAGAGACCCAGTACTTC
>.|.|TRBV3-1/TRBV3-2|TRBJ2-7
CASSQVPGIEQYF
TGTGCCAGCAGCCAAGTTCCAGGGATCGAGCAGTACTTC
>TRBD1|.|TRBV5-1|TRBJ2-7
CASSRQGIEQYF
TGCGCCAGCAGCAGACAGGGAATTGAGCAGTACTTC
>.|.|TRBV2|TRBJ2-1
CASEIYNEQFF
TGTGCCAGCGAGATCTACAATGAGCAGTTCTTC
>TRBD1|.|TRBV11-2|TRBJ2-7
CASSQPGQKNYEQYF
TGTGCCAGCAGCCAACCGGGACAGAAGAATTACGAGCAGTACTTC
>.|.|TRBV6-5|TRBJ1-2
CASRRTENYGYTF
TGTGCCAGCAGACGTACAGAGAACTATGGCTACACCTTC
>.|.|TRBV19|TRBJ2-7
CASSTQTSSYEQYF
TGTGCCAGTAGTACCCAGACATCCTCCTACGAGCAGTACTTC
>TRBD2|.|TRBV6-4|TRBJ2-2
CASSPRGGLAGQVNTGELFF
TGTGCCAGCAGCCCCCGCGGGGGACTAGCGGGACAAGTAAACACCGGGGAGCTGTTTTTT
>.|.|TRBV28|TRBJ1-1
CASIDTGIEAFF
TGTGCCAGCATCGATACAGGGATTGAAGCTTTCTTT
>TRBD2|.|TRBV20-1|TRBJ2-5
CSARGGETQYF
TGCAGTGCCCGGGGGGGGGAGACCCAGTACTTC